This T cell receptor beta chain was captured in a study of glioma-infiltrating T cells after dendritic cell vaccination. Only patients with spare fresh-frozen tumor and over two years of follow-up were included. Data came from immunoSEQ multiplex PCR; TCRdb stores just in-frame clones and leaves some out. Among approximately 90,000 clones, over 75% were seen once, and the ten largest hold about 2.9%. The V and J ends lost 5 bases and 0 bases respectively, with 11 bases between them. Germline CDR1 and CDR2: SGHTA and FQGNSA. The length of the CDR3 is 16 residues. Source: blood, taken before dendritic cell vaccination. The sequence was collected from a human donor with glioblastoma. The chain carries TRBV7-2 and TRBJ2-6; the D is unclear. CDR3 in amino acids: CASSLGAYSGANVLTF. The CDR3 DNA is TGTGCCAGCAGCCTCGGAGCGTACTCTGGGGCCAACGTCCTGACTTTC.